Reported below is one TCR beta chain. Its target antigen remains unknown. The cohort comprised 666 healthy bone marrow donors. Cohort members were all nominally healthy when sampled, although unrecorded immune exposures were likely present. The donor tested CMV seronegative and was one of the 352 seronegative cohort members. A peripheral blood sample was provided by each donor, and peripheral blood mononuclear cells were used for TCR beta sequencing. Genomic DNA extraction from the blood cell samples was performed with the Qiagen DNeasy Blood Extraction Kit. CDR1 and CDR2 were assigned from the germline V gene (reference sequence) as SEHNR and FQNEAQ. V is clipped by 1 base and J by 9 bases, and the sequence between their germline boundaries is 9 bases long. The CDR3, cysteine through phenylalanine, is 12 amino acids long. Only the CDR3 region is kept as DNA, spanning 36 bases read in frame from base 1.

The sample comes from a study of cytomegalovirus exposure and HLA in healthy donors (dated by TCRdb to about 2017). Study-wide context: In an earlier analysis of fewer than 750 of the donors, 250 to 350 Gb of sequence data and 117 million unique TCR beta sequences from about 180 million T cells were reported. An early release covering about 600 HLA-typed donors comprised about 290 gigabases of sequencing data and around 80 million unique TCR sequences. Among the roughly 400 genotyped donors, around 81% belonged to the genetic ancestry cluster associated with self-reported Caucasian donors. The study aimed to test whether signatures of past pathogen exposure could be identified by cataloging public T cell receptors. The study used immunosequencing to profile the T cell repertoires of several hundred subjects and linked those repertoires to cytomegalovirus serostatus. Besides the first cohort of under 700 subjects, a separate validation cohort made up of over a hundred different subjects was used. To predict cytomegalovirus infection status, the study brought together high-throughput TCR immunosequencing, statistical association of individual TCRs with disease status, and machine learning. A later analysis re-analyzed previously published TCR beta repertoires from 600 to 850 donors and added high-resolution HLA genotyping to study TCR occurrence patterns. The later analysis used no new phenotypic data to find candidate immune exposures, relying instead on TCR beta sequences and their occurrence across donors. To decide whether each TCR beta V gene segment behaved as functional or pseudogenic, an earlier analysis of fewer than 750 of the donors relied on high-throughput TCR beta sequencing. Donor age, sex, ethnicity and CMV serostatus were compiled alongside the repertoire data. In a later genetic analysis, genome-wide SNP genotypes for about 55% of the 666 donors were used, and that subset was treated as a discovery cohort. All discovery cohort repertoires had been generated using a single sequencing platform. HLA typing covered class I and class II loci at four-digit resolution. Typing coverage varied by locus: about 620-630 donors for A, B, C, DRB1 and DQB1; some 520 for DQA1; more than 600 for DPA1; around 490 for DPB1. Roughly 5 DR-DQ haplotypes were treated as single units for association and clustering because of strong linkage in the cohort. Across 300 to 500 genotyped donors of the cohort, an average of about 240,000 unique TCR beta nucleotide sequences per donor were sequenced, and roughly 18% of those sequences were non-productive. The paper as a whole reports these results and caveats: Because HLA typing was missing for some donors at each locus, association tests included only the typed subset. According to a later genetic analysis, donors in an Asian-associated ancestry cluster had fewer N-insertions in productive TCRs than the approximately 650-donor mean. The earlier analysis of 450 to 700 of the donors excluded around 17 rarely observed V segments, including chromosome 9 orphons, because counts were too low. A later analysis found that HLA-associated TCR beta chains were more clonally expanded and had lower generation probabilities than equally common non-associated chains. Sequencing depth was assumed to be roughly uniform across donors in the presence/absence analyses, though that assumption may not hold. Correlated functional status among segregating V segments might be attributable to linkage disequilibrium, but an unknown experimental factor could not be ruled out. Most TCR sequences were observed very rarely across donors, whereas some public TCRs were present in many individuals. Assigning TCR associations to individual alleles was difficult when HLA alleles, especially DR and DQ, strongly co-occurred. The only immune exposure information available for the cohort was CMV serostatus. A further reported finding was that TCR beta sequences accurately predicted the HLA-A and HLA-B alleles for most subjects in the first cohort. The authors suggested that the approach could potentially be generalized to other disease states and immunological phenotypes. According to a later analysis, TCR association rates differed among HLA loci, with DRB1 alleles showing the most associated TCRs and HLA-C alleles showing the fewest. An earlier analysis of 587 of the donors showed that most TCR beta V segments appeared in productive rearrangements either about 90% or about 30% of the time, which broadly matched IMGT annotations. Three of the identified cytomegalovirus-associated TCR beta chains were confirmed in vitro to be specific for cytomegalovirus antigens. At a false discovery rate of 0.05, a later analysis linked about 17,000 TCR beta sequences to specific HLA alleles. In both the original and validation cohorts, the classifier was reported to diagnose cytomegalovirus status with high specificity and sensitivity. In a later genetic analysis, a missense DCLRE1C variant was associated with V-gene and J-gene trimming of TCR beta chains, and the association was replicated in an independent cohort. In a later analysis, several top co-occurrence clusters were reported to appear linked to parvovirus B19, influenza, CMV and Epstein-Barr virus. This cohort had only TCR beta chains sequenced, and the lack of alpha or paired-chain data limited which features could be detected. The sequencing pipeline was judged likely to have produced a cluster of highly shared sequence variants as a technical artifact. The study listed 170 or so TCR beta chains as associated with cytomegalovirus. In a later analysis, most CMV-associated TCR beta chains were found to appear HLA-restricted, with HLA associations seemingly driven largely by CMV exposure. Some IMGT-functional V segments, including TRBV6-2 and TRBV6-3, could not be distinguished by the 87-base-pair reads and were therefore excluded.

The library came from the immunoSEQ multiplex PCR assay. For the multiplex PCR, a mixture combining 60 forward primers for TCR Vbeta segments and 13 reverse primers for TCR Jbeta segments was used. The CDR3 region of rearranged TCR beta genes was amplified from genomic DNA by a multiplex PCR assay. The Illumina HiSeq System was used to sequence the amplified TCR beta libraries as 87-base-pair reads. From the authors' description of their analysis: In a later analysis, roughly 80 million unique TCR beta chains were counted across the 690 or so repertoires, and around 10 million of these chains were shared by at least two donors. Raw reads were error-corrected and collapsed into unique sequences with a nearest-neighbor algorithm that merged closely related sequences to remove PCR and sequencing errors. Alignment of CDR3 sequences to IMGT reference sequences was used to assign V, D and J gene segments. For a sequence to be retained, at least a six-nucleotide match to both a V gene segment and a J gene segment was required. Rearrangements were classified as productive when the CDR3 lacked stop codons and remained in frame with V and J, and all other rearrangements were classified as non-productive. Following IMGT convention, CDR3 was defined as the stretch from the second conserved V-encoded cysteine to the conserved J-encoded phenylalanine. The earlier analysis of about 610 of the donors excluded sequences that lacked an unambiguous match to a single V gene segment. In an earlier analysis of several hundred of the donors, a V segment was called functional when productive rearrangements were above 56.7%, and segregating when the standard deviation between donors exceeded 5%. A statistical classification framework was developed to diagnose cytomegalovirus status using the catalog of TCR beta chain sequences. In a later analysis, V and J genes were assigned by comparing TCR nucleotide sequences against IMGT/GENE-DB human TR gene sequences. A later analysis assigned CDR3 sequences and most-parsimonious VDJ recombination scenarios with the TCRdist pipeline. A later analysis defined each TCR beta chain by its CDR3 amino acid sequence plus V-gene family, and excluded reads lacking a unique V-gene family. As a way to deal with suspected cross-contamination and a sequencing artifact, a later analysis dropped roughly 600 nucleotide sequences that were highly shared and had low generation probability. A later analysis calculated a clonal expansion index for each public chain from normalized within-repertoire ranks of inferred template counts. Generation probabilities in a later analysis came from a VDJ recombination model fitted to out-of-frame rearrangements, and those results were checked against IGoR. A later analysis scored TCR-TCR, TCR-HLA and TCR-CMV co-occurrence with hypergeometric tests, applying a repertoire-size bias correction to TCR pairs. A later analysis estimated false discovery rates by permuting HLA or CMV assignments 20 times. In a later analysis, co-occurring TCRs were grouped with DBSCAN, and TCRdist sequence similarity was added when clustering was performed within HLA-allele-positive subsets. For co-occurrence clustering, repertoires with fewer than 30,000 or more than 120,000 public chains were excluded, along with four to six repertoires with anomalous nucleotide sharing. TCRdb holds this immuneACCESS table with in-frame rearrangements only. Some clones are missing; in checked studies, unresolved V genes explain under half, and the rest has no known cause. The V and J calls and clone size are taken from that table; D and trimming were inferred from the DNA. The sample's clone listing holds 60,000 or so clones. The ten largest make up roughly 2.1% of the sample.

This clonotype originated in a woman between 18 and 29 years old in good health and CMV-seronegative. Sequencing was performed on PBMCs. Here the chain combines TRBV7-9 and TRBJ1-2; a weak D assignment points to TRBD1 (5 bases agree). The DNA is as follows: TGTGCCAGCAGCTTAGAGGCGGGGCGCTACACCTTC. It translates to CASSLEAGRYTF.